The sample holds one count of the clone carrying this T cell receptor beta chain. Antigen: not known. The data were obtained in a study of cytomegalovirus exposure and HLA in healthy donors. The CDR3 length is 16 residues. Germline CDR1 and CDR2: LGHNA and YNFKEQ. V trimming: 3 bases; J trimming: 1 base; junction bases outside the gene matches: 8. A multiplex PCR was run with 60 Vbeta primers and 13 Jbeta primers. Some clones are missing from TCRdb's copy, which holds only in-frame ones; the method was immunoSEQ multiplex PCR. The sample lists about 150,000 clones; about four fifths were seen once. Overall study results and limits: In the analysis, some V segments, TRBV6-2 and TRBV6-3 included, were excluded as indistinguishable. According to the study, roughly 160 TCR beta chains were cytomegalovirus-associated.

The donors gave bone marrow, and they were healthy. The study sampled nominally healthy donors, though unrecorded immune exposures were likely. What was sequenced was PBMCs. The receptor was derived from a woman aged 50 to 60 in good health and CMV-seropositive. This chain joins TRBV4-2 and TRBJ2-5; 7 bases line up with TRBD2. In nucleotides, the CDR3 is TGTGCCAGCAGCCATGCTAGCGGTACCCTCCAAGAGACCCAGTACTTC. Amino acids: CASSHASGTLQETQYF.